These 27 T cell receptor beta chains share one sample of origin, sequenced in a study of cytomegalovirus exposure and HLA in healthy donors. Amplification used 60 Vbeta primers and 13 Jbeta primers. Clones were sequenced by immunoSEQ multiplex PCR, and TCRdb holds only the in-frame ones, with some missing. The sample includes about 140,000 clones, 65% to 85% of them seen just once. Material for sequencing was PBMCs. These receptors all come from a man in his fifties in good health and CMV-seronegative.

The rearrangement joins TRBV30 to TRBJ2-7, with 11 bases identical to TRBD1. Germline V gives CDR1 GTSNPN, CDR2 SVGIG (reference sequence). V dropped 3 bases and J dropped 5; count of bases not matched to a gene: 15. This CDR3 is built from 17 residues. This chain's CDR3 is CAWSISPRDRGYHEQYF. In DNA form, the CDR3 reads TGTGCCTGGAGCATATCGCCTCGGGACAGGGGGTATCACGAGCAGTACTTC.

The gene calls are TRBV18 and TRBJ1-1; unclear D gene. The CDR3 runs 13 residues. V lost 1 base and J lost 5, with 8 bases in between. Germline CDR1 is KGHSH and CDR2 is LQKENI. The CDR3 DNA sequence: TGTGCCAGCTCACCACAGGAGCGAACTGAAGCTTTCTTT. This gives the protein CASSPQERTEAFF.

The V gene is TRBV19, the J gene TRBJ2-1; 7 bases agree with TRBD1. The length of the CDR3 is 15 residues. The trim removed 6 bases at V and 4 bases at J, leaving 9 bases unmatched. The V gene's germline CDR1 is LNHDA and CDR2 SQIVND (reference sequence). This CDR3 is CASREDRATYNEQFF. In DNA form, the CDR3 reads TGTGCCAGTAGAGAAGACAGGGCAACTTACAATGAGCAGTTCTTC. The complete variable domain, with remaining parts taken from reference TRBV19 and TRBJ2-1, reads DGGITQSPKYLFRKEGQNVTLSCEQNLNHDAMYWYRQDPGQGLRLIYYSQIVNDFQKGDIAEGYSVSREKKESFPLTVTSAQKNPTAFYLCASREDRATYNEQFFGPGTRLTVL.

This chain joins TRBV18 and TRBJ2-3; D is perhaps TRBD1 (5 bases). V dropped 3 bases and J dropped 2 bases, with 12 bases sitting between them. The CDR3 totals 15 residues. Germline CDR1 and CDR2: KGHSH and LQKENI. CDR3 bases: TGTGCCAGCTCACCGCCGGTAGGGGTCACAGATACGCAGTATTTT. Encoded protein: CASSPPVGVTDTQYF. Filled out from reference TRBV18 and TRBJ2-3, the complete variable domain reads NAGVMQNPRHLVRRRGQEARLRCSPMKGHSHVYWYRQLPEEGLKFMVYLQKENIIDESGMPKERFSAEFPKEGPSILRIQQVVRGDSAAYFCASSPPVGVTDTQYFGPGTRLTVL.

This clone was observed a handful of times. CDR3 loop: CASSTLTDYEQYF. Here the CDR3 DNA reads TGCGCCAGCAGCACTCTGACAGACTACGAGCAGTACTTC. The rearrangement links TRBV5-1 to TRBJ2-7; TRBD1 is a possible D gene (5 bases). This CDR3 spans 13 amino acids. Germline CDR1 is SGHRS and CDR2 is YFSETQ. V lost 4 bases to trimming and J lost 3 bases, with 11 bases between them.

The V call is TRBV15, the J call TRBJ2-1, with TRBD2 identical over 10 bases. V lost 3 bases to trimming and J lost 8 bases; unmatched junction nucleotides: 4. Germline loops: CDR1 LNHNV, CDR2 YYDKDF (reference sequence). The CDR3 totals 14 residues. The CDR3 loop reads CATSRGLALDEQFF. The CDR3 nucleotides read TGTGCCACCAGCAGGGGACTAGCGTTAGATGAGCAGTTCTTC.

The V call is TRBV7-9, the J call TRBJ2-5; D uncertain. With 5 bases removed from V and 2 bases from J, the gap between germline ends came to 12 bases. Germline CDR1 SEHNR, CDR2 FQNEAQ (reference sequence). The CDR3 is made up of 14 amino acids. The CDR3 DNA sequence: TGTGCCAGCAGCCCAGGCCTGCTGCAAGAGACCCAGTACTTC. The encoded protein is CASSPGLLQETQYF. Drawing the rest from reference TRBV7-9 and TRBJ2-5, the complete variable domain is DTGVSQNPRHKITKRGQNVTFRCDPISEHNRLYWYRQTLGQGPEFLTYFQNEAQLEKSRLLSDRFSAERPKGSFSTLEIQRTEQGDSAMYLCASSPGLLQETQYFGPGTRLLVL.

The chain recombines TRBV6-6 with TRBJ2-3; no firm D call. Trimming cost V 0 bases and J 0 bases, with 10 bases left between them. The germline V gene has CDR1 MNHNY and CDR2 SVGAGI (reference sequence). The length of the CDR3 is 16 residues. This chain's CDR3 is CASSYSITESTDTQYF. Written as DNA, the CDR3 is TGTGCCAGCAGTTACTCGATCACAGAGAGCACAGATACGCAGTATTTT.

V and J are TRBV18 and TRBJ2-7, with 10 nucleotides matching TRBD2. With V trimmed by 3 bases and J by 4 bases, 12 bases remained unmatched. Germline V gives CDR1 KGHSH, CDR2 LQKENI. The CDR3 extends over 17 amino acids. Here the CDR3 DNA reads TGTGCCAGCTCACCTAACAAATGGACTAGCGGAGGTTACGAGCAGTACTTC. As protein: CASSPNKWTSGGYEQYF.

This clone has more than one count but fewer than ten. The V gene is TRBV2, the J gene TRBJ2-7, with 7 bases aligning to TRBD1. V was clipped by 7 bases and J by 1 base; unmatched bases: 7. CDR3 length: 14 amino acids. The germline V gene encodes CDR1 SNHLY and CDR2 FYNNEI. The CDR3: CASISQGESYEQYF. The CDR3 DNA reads as TGTGCCAGCATATCGCAGGGGGAGTCCTACGAGCAGTACTTC.

The V gene is TRBV2, the J gene TRBJ1-2; possibly TRBD1 for D (6 bases). V was shortened by 7 bases and J by 7 bases, with 10 bases between the two germline ends. Germline lookup yields CDR1 SNHLY and CDR2 FYNNEI. The CDR3 totals 11 residues. This chain's CDR3 is CASTEGGGYTF. Written as DNA, the CDR3 is TGTGCCAGCACCGAAGGGGGTGGCTACACCTTC.

The V and J genes are TRBV5-4 and TRBJ2-5, with 10 bases aligning to TRBD2. The CDR3 extends over 15 amino acids. In germline, CDR1 is SGHNT, CDR2 YYREEE (reference sequence). V trimming: 4 bases; J trimming: 5 bases; junction bases outside the gene matches: 8. CDR3: CASSPQRGGMETQYF. The CDR3 DNA sequence: TGTGCCAGCAGCCCCCAGCGGGGGGGTATGGAGACCCAGTACTTC.

The genes are TRBV7-6 and TRBJ2-7; the match to TRBD2 covers 8 bases. CDR1 is SGHVS and CDR2 is FNYEAQ in the germline V gene. Unmatched junction bases numbered 15, after V lost 5 bases and J lost 9 bases. The CDR3 is 15 amino acids. The CDR3 coding sequence is TGTGCCAGCAGCGCCTCCGGGGGGGTTTTCGCATCGCAGTACTTC. Its protein is CASSASGGVFASQYF. The whole variable domain, filled in from reference TRBV7-6 and TRBJ2-7, reads GAGVSQSPRYKVTKRGQDVALRCDPISGHVSLYWYRQALGQGPEFLTYFNYEAQQDKSGLPNDRFSAERPEGSISTLTIQRTEQRDSAMYRCASSASGGVFASQYFGPGTRLTVT.

The chain has TRBV19 and TRBJ1-2; 10 nucleotides match TRBD1. Trimming removed 5 bases from V and 7 bases from J; junction bases left unmatched: 4. Germline loops: CDR1 LNHDA, CDR2 SQIVND (reference sequence). This CDR3 comprises 13 residues. This CDR3 reads CASSATGGGGYTF. CDR3 coding DNA: TGTGCCAGTAGTGCGACAGGGGGCGGTGGCTACACCTTC.

The V call is TRBV25-1, the J call TRBJ2-2; D might be TRBD1 (6 bases). Per the germline V gene, CDR1 is MGHDK and CDR2 is SYGVNS. The CDR3 runs to 15 residues. Between the trimmed V and J ends, which lost 7 bases and 7 bases, there was a span of 19 bases. CDR3 DNA: TGTGCCAGCACCCTTACGGCAGGGGCGAGCGGGGAGCTGTTTTTT. Its translation is CASTLTAGASGELFF.

A single count supports this clone. The genes are TRBV4-2 and TRBJ2-7; 10 bases map to TRBD2. Germline V gives CDR1 LGHNA, CDR2 YNFKEQ. This CDR3 has 15 residues. The V segment lost 4 bases and the J segment 3 bases; nucleotides outside the gene matches: 6. The CDR3 sequence: CASSPSQRGGYEQYF. CDR3 bases: TGTGCCAGCAGCCCATCCCAGCGGGGGGGCTACGAGCAGTACTTC.

The chain uses TRBV5-1 and TRBJ2-5, with 11 bases matching TRBD2. Germline CDR1 and CDR2: SGHRS and YFSETQ. V lost 2 bases to trimming and J lost 1 base; unmatched junction nucleotides: 1. The CDR3 totals 15 residues. The CDR3 spells CASSLTSGSQETQYF. The CDR3 DNA reads as TGCGCCAGCAGCTTAACTAGCGGGAGCCAAGAGACCCAGTACTTC.

This chain joins TRBV4-1 and TRBJ2-1; the match to TRBD1 covers 8 bases. V was clipped by 0 bases and J by 1 base; unmatched bases: 11. Germline V CDR1 and CDR2: MGHRA, YSYEKL. The CDR3 runs 19 residues. In DNA form, the CDR3 reads TGCGCCAGCAGCCAAGAGGGGACAGGATTCTCAGGTTCCTACAATGAGCAGTTCTTC. This encodes CASSQEGTGFSGSYNEQFF.

The V call is TRBV9, the J call TRBJ2-2; 7 nucleotides agree with TRBD2. The trim removed 0 bases at V and 7 bases at J, leaving 6 bases unmatched. Germline-derived CDR1 and CDR2 are SGDLS and YYNGEE. The CDR3 length is 15 residues. The CDR3 bases are TGTGCCAGCAGCGTAGGGGGCTCGGGAGGCGGGGAGCTGTTTTTT. It specifies CASSVGGSGGGELFF.

The V gene is TRBV11-2, the J gene TRBJ2-2, with D tentatively TRBD1 (5 bases). CDR1 is SGHAT and CDR2 is FQNNGV in the germline V gene. The length of the CDR3 is 18 residues. Trimming stripped 4 bases from V and 4 bases from J, with 22 bases between. The CDR3 region has the DNA TGTGCCAGCAGCTCCGTGATTAGACAGACCCGCTTCACCGGGGAGCTGTTTTTT. Translation gives CASSSVIRQTRFTGELFF.

This clone was detected only a few times. This rearrangement joins TRBV2 to TRBJ2-1; TRBD1 agrees at 7 bases. Trimming removed 5 bases from V and 6 bases from J; junction bases left unmatched: 1. There are 12 residues in the CDR3. The V gene's germline CDR1 is SNHLY and CDR2 FYNNEI. The CDR3 sequence: CASSNRGNEQFF. For the CDR3, the DNA is TGTGCCAGCAGTAACAGGGGCAATGAGCAGTTCTTC.

This clone occurred once. This chain joins TRBV5-1 and TRBJ1-6, with 8 bases matching TRBD1. Germline V lookup: CDR1 SGHRS, CDR2 YFSETQ. V shed 4 bases and J 7 bases; nucleotides not matched to a gene: 10. The CDR3 has 16 residues. The chain's CDR3 is CASSGTQGAGNSPLHF. CDR3 bases: TGCGCCAGCAGCGGAACCCAGGGGGCTGGGAATTCACCCCTCCACTTT.

DNA of the CDR3: TGTGCCAGCAAACCCGAGGAGCCCTTTGGCTACACCTTC. This sequence encodes CASKPEEPFGYTF. This chain joins TRBV2 and TRBJ1-2; D remains unclear. In germline, CDR1 is SNHLY, CDR2 FYNNEI. V lost 7 bases and J 7 bases, leaving 16 bases between the germline ends. The CDR3 runs to 13 residues.

V usage is TRBV6-1 and J usage is TRBJ2-2; TRBD2 aligns across 7 bases. Germline CDR1 is MNHNS and CDR2 is SASEGT. V was clipped by 2 bases and J by 7 bases; unmatched bases: 7. CDR3 length: 15 residues. CDR3 coding DNA: TGTGCCAGCAGTGAAATGGGGGGGGTTAGCGGGGAGCTGTTTTTT. Its translation: CASSEMGGVSGELFF.

The chain is built from TRBV7-9 and TRBJ2-6; D not resolved. The CDR3 has 15 residues. V shed 6 bases and J shed 0 bases, with 9 bases lying between them. From germline, CDR1 is SEHNR and CDR2 FQNEAQ (reference sequence). CDR3 sequence reads: CASSSGVSGANVLTF. DNA of the CDR3: TGTGCCAGCAGTTCTGGAGTCTCTGGGGCCAACGTCCTGACTTTC.

The chain links TRBV11-2 to TRBJ1-1, with D perhaps TRBD1 (6 bases). CDR1 SGHAT and CDR2 FQNNGV come from the germline V gene. The CDR3 has 15 residues. V lost 2 bases and J 3 bases, leaving 13 bases between the germline ends. CDR3 protein: CASSLTVGGDTEAFF. The CDR3 DNA reads TGTGCCAGCAGCTTAACGGTAGGGGGAGACACTGAAGCTTTCTTT.

This clone occurred a few times. The genes are TRBV2 and TRBJ1-1, with D hard to call. Germline CDR1 SNHLY, CDR2 FYNNEI. The CDR3 covers 14 residues. The V gene lost 5 bases and the J gene lost 0 bases, with 10 bases spanning the gap. The CDR3 nucleotides read TGTGCCAGCAGTCGCGAGTTCATGAACACTGAAGCTTTCTTT. It yields the protein CASSREFMNTEAFF.